This T cell receptor beta chain is from a study of breast tumors, draining lymph nodes, adjacent tissues. Broader study findings: Data only fit, rather than demonstrated, lymph node origin of most tumor T cells. Most tumor T cells seemingly derive from lymph node, then expand in tumor. Compared with lymph nodes, tumors were less diverse; compared with nontumor tissue, more. Luminal-like breast cancer showed significantly higher tumor–nontumor repertoire similarity than basal-like.

TCRdb analysed the multiplex PCR reads with MiXCR anew, one entry per CDR3 protein. The sample lists just over 30,000 distinct CDR3 sequences, roughly two thirds occurring once. Germline loops: CDR1 SGHRS, CDR2 YFSETQ. The CDR3 loop spans 13 amino acids. The ends were cut back, 5 bases at V and 0 bases at J, with 3 bases in the middle. This clonotype was recorded once. Its antigen is unidentified. The chain has TRBV5-1 and TRBJ2-6; D remains unclear. The sequenced sample consisted of breast tumor tissue. The sequence came from a female donor with breast cancer. Some clones in this sample may be carry-over from other donors' samples. As DNA, the CDR3 is TGCGCCAGCAGAGCCTCTGGGGCCAACGTCCTGACTTTC. Its translation is CASRASGANVLTF.